The T cell receptor beta chain described here comes from a study of blood T cell repertoires in COVID-19 (dated by TCRdb to about 2020). As for the study more broadly: Collaborator samples came from the United States, Italy and Spain and covered acute and convalescent phases of COVID-19. The dataset comprised deeply sampled blood TCRbeta repertoires from subjects exposed to, actively infected with, or recovered from COVID-19. The material from the prospective study consisted of cDNA or gDNA derived from T cells, B-cell-depleted T cells, or PBMCs. Samples were obtained from the ongoing ImmuneRACE study (first 160 participants) and from over 1,000 subjects provided by 6 global collaborators. Sample metadata almost always included a de-identified subject ID, COVID-19 status, age in years and sex. Where available, HLA class I and class II types were taken from metadata supplied by the sample provider and were not determined by assay-based typing. The repertoires were released in a freely available public database intended as a resource for research on the immune response to SARS-CoV-2. Results the study describes overall, beyond this receptor: The amount of clinical and demographic metadata varied by source and participant and was provided uncurated.

The immunoSEQ Assay, a bias-controlled multiplex PCR, was used to amplify TCRbeta CDR3 regions from genomic DNA. The authors' pipeline ran thus. The number of nucleated cells in each sample was estimated from the amplification of reference gene primers within the assay. Sequence reads were collapsed and filtered to measure the absolute abundance of every unique TCRbeta CDR3 rearrangement. For each sample, productive Simpson clonality was calculated as the square root of Simpson's diversity index over productive rearrangements. What TCRdb holds here is the immuneACCESS table cut down to in-frame rearrangements. Part of the clones is not present; checked against another copy, under half of the missing clones reflect an unresolved V gene, and the others are unexplained. The DNA was the basis for D and trimming; V, J and clone size are from that table. Counted in this sample were 350,000 or so clones; more than 70% of them appeared once. The biggest ten clones account for just over 1% of the sample.

The CDR3 has 14 amino acids, counting the end cysteine and phenylalanine. Solely the CDR3 DNA is kept, with 42 bases framed from the first base. The germline V gene (reference sequence) yields SGHAT for CDR1 and FQDESV for CDR2. Between the V and J ends, shortened by 3 bases and 7 bases respectively, the junction contains 10 bases. Enrolling through a virtual design, the prospective study's participants ranged in age from roughly 18 to 90 years and lived across 24 United States geographic areas. In the prospective study, participants were assigned to cohorts based on the clinical history participants reported in a screening survey and a study questionnaire. Exposed participants had been in contact, within 2 weeks of entering the study, with a person who had a PCR-confirmed or clinician-diagnosed case of COVID-19. Mobile phlebotomists in the prospective study collected whole blood, serum and a nasopharyngeal or oropharyngeal swab from every participant. Prospective study participants could optionally give additional blood draws and questionnaires over an approximately two-month period. Before DNA extraction, prospective study blood samples were shipped either frozen or at room temperature.

The table lists this clone with a few counts. This receptor's antigen is unknown. No much larger clone is present one base from it, and per-base qualities are unavailable. Sequenced: PBMCs or T cells enriched from blood (not recorded which). The receptor was isolated from a woman in her 30s who had been exposed to COVID-19. Recombination connected TRBV11-1 to TRBJ1-6; a tentative D match to TRBD1 spans 6 bases. DNA sequence: TGTGCCAGCAGCTTGGACAGCTTGAATTCACCCCTCCACTTT. This encodes CASSLDSLNSPLHF.